This T cell receptor (beta chain) was profiled in a study of blood T cell repertoires in COVID-19. Study information: Samples of COVID-19 (acute and convalescent) were obtained from the United States, Italy and Spain. PBMCs, B-cell-depleted T cells, or T cells provided the cDNA or gDNA that made up the material.

Under the authors' procedure: The authors estimated nucleated cell counts from reference gene primer amplification. TCRdb's copy holds only in-frame clones and misses some; the assay was immunoSEQ multiplex PCR. From that table come the V and J calls and clone size; the DNA was used to work out D and trimming. This sample yields under 130,000 clones, of which approximately 84% are seen a single time; 5% to 7.5% belongs to the top ten. The sample was peripheral blood. This TCR was sampled from a human donor in a cohort sampled during active COVID-19.

As DNA, the CDR3 is TGTGCCAGCAGCGTAGGAACAGGGGGCCCCTACAATGAGCAGTTCTTC. Its translation is CASSVGTGGPYNEQFF. The chain carries TRBV9 and TRBJ2-1; TRBD1 aligns across 9 bases. Germline assignment: CDR1 SGDLS and CDR2 YYNGEE. J was trimmed by 2 bases and V by 0 bases; bases with no gene match: 3. The length of the CDR3 is 16 residues.